These 28 T cell receptor beta chains were sequenced from one sample in a study of OX40 agonist ivuxolimab in advanced cancers. This table comes from immunoSEQ multiplex PCR, and its TCRdb copy is limited to in-frame clones, with some not included. Of about 64,000 clones detected, approximately 88% appear once; the ten largest clones hold over 2.5%. The material was CD4+ or CD8+ T cells sorted from blood, obtained in a trial of the OX40 agonist ivuxolimab. The receptors originated from an adult with an advanced solid tumor such as melanoma, head and neck, liver or kidney cancer.

This chain links TRBV14 with TRBJ2-7; no clear D. The CDR3 is made up of 13 amino acids. Deletions cut 0 bases from V and 6 bases from J, with 9 bases between. Germline V gene data show CDR1 as SGHDN and CDR2 as FVKESK. CDR3 coding DNA: TGTGCCAGCAGCCAAGAGGCCTCGGGCGAGCAGTACTTC. Translating gives CASSQEASGEQYF.

This sequence joins TRBV19 and TRBJ2-2; D not certain. CDR1 is LNHDA and CDR2 is SQIVND in the germline V gene (reference sequence). The ends were cut back, 0 bases at V and 1 base at J, with 6 bases in the middle. The CDR3 spans 15 residues. The chain's CDR3 is CASSIDAVNTGELFF. The DNA of the CDR3 is TGTGCCAGTAGTATAGACGCCGTGAACACCGGGGAGCTGTTTTTT.

The V gene is TRBV4-1, the J gene TRBJ2-3, with TRBD2 matching over 7 bases. The germline CDR1 and CDR2 sequences are MGHRA and YSYEKL. The CDR3 totals 16 residues. J lost 1 base, V lost 0 bases, and 4 bases had no gene match. The CDR3 DNA follows: TGCGCCAGCAGCCAAGATAAGGGACTACGCACAGATACGCAGTATTTT. Amino acid sequence: CASSQDKGLRTDTQYF.

The V call is TRBV9, the J call TRBJ2-1; D call uncertain. CDR1 SGDLS and CDR2 YYNGEE come from the germline V gene. The CDR3 contains 17 residues. Deletions cut 3 bases from V and 3 bases from J, with 19 bases between. CDR3: CASSGQQTSPYYNEQFF. The CDR3 DNA reads as TGTGCCAGCAGCGGACAACAGACTTCTCCATACTACAATGAGCAGTTCTTC. Full variable domain (remainder filled in from reference TRBV9 and TRBJ2-1): DSGVTQTPKHLITATGQRVTLRCSPRSGDLSVYWYQQSLDQGLQFLIQYYNGEERAKGNILERFSAQQFPDLHSELNLSSLELGDSALYFCASSGQQTSPYYNEQFFGPGTRLTVL.

This chain connects TRBV10-3 to TRBJ2-2; 9 nucleotides agree with TRBD2. The ends lost 0 bases at V and 5 bases at J; junction bases unmatched: 4. Germline values: CDR1 ENHRY, CDR2 SYGVKD. The CDR3 is made up of 16 amino acids. CDR3 residues: CAISESPAGGTGELFF. CDR3 DNA: TGTGCCATCAGTGAGTCGCCGGCGGGAGGGACCGGGGAGCTGTTTTTT.

This clone was detected only once. The sample has other DNA sequences that encode this CDR3 too. The gene calls are TRBV9 and TRBJ2-5, with 11 positions matching TRBD1. The CDR3 runs to 15 residues. Trimming at V came to 0 bases and at J to 5 bases, leaving 3 bases not matched to a gene. Per the germline V gene, CDR1 is SGDLS and CDR2 is YYNGEE. The CDR3 sequence: CASSVVGQGGETQYF. CDR3 nucleotides: TGTGCCAGCAGCGTAGTGGGACAGGGGGGCGAGACCCAGTACTTC.

This clone appeared a single time. This chain connects TRBV19 to TRBJ2-1; tentative D call: TRBD2 (5 bases). The CDR3 totals 14 residues. V lost 5 bases to trimming and J lost 12 bases, with 20 bases between them. CDR1 and CDR2 (germline): LNHDA, SQIVND (reference sequence). CDR3 DNA sequence: TGTGCCAGTAGTGTGACACTCGAGGGTTACGGGCAGTTCTTC. This translates into CASSVTLEGYGQFF.

The CDR3: CASSVDRQETQYF. CDR3 in DNA: TGTGCCAGCAGCGTGGACAGGCAAGAGACCCAGTACTTC. The chain has TRBV7-2 and TRBJ2-5; 7 nucleotides agree with TRBD1. Germline values: CDR1 SGHTA, CDR2 FQGNSA. The V and J ends lost 5 bases and 2 bases, in that order; junction bases with no gene match: 2. The length of the CDR3 is 13 residues. Full variable domain (rest looked up from reference TRBV7-2 and TRBJ2-5): GAGVSQSPSNKVTEKGKDVELRCDPISGHTALYWYRQSLGQGLEFLIYFQGNSAPDKSGLPSDRFSAERTGGSVSTLTIQRTQQEDSAVYLCASSVDRQETQYFGPGTRLLVL.

The gene calls are TRBV6-5 and TRBJ2-7; D call uncertain. V was clipped by 0 bases and J by 6 bases, with 15 bases between them. The CDR3 contains 15 residues. CDR1 is MNHEY, CDR2 SVGAGI, per germline. The CDR3 DNA follows: TGTGCCAGCAGTTACTCCCCCACCGGGCAACTCGAGCAGTACTTC. It is translated as CASSYSPTGQLEQYF.

This clone was detected only a few times. CDR3 sequence (DNA): TGTGCCAGCAGTTACGGGCAGCAAGAGACCCAGTACTTC. Amino acids: CASSYGQQETQYF. J is TRBJ2-5 and V is TRBV2, with D unresolved. This CDR3 region has 13 residues. V was clipped by 5 bases and J by 2 bases, with 9 bases between them. CDR1 and CDR2 (germline): SNHLY, FYNNEI. Full variable domain (remainder filled in from reference TRBV2 and TRBJ2-5): EPEVTQTPSHQVTQMGQEVILRCVPISNHLYFYWYRQILGQKVEFLVSFYNNEISEKSEIFDDQFSVERPDGSNFTLKIRSTKLEDSAMYFCASSYGQQETQYFGPGTRLLVL.

The chain carries TRBV6-5 and TRBJ2-1, with 7 bases lining up with TRBD2. CDR1 and CDR2 (germline): MNHEY, SVGAGI. The length of the CDR3 is 14 residues. V shed 2 bases, J shed 5 bases, and the junction held 3 bases outside the gene matches. The CDR3 is CASSYAGADNEQFF. CDR3 sequence (DNA): TGTGCCAGCAGTTACGCGGGAGCGGACAATGAGCAGTTCTTC.

This clone was detected only once. This chain joins TRBV5-1 and TRBJ2-5; perhaps D is TRBD1 or TRBD2 (6 bases each). There are 15 residues in the CDR3. Between the trimmed V and J ends, which lost 0 bases and 4 bases, there was a span of 13 bases. Germline CDR1 and CDR2: SGHRS and YFSETQ. CDR3 sequence reads: CASSLGGTIRETQYF. In DNA, the CDR3 is TGCGCCAGCAGCTTGGGCGGGACAATAAGAGAGACCCAGTACTTC.

J is TRBJ2-1 and V is TRBV19; D remains unclear. Trimming stripped 5 bases from V and 3 bases from J, with 20 bases between. The germline V gene has CDR1 LNHDA and CDR2 SQIVND (reference sequence). The CDR3 is made up of 17 amino acids. In nucleotides, the CDR3 is TGTGCCAGTAGTGTCGCGTTTTCAGCCCACTACTACAATGAGCAGTTCTTC. Protein: CASSVAFSAHYYNEQFF.

CDR3 loop: CASSARQEPSSTDTQYF. The DNA for the CDR3 is TGTGCCAGCAGTGCCCGACAGGAACCGTCCTCCACAGATACGCAGTATTTT. The rearrangement joins TRBV6-1 to TRBJ2-3, with D possibly TRBD1 on 6 matching bases. Looked up from germline, CDR1 is MNHNS and CDR2 is SASEGT. The CDR3 is 17 amino acids. The ends were cut back, 4 bases at V and 2 bases at J, with 19 bases in the middle.

The chain links TRBV6-1 to TRBJ1-6, with TRBD1 as a possible D gene (5 bases). This CDR3 is 15 amino acids long. From germline, CDR1 is MNHNS and CDR2 SASEGT. V was cut by 2 bases and J by 9 bases, with 14 bases left in between. This CDR3 is CASSEPGRFGSPLHF. The CDR3 nucleotides are TGTGCCAGCAGTGAACCAGGGCGCTTCGGTTCACCCCTCCACTTT.

The chain uses TRBV4-3 and TRBJ1-1; no reliable D call. Germline loops: CDR1 LGHNA, CDR2 YSLEER. This CDR3 is 15 amino acids long. V shed 4 bases and J shed 1 base, with 13 bases lying between them. The CDR3 bases are TGCGCCAGCAGCCTGGAGCACACACCGAACACTGAAGCTTTCTTT. Its translation: CASSLEHTPNTEAFF.

The chain couples TRBV30 to TRBJ1-3, with a tentative D call TRBD1 (6 bases). Germline V gene lookup returns CDR1 GTSNPN and CDR2 SVGIG (reference sequence). The CDR3 is 13 residues long. Trimming took 5 bases from V and 0 from J, leaving 8 bases between them. This chain's CDR3 is CAWDRISGNTIYF. CDR3 nucleotide sequence: TGTGCCTGGGACAGGATCTCTGGAAACACCATATATTTT. Full variable domain (rest looked up from reference TRBV30 and TRBJ1-3): SQTIHQWPATLVQPVGSPLSLECTVEGTSNPNLYWYRQAAGRGLQLLFYSVGIGQISSEVPQNLSASRPQDRQFILSSKKLLLSDSGFYLCAWDRISGNTIYFGEGSWLTVV.

This chain joins TRBV6-1 and TRBJ2-7, with D unresolved. V was shortened by 4 bases and J by 2 bases, with 18 bases between the two germline ends. The germline gives CDR1 MNHNS, CDR2 SASEGT. This CDR3 has 16 amino acids. The chain's CDR3 is CASSGKSDVPTYEQYF. The DNA for the CDR3 is TGTGCCAGCAGTGGAAAATCGGACGTACCTACCTACGAGCAGTACTTC.

This chain connects TRBV10-3 to TRBJ2-1; 15 bases align to TRBD2. The germline V gene has CDR1 ENHRY and CDR2 SYGVKD. This CDR3 region has 15 residues. Unmatched junction bases numbered 9, after V lost 10 bases and J lost 8 bases. The CDR3 nucleotides are TGTGCCAGCGGGACTAGCGGGAGGAGAGCCGATGAGCAGTTCTTC. Amino acid sequence: CASGTSGRRADEQFF.

This chain joins TRBV10-3 and TRBJ2-3, with D maybe TRBD1 (6 bases). Germline-derived CDR1 and CDR2 are ENHRY and SYGVKD. The CDR3 runs to 16 residues. Trimming left V 6 bases short and J 0 bases short, with 16 bases between. CDR3 region: CAISRTGTSSTDTQYF. CDR3 DNA: TGTGCCATCAGCAGAACCGGGACATCGAGCACAGATACGCAGTATTTT.

This clone came up once. V and J are TRBV30 and TRBJ1-2; 9 bases are shared with TRBD1. This CDR3 spans 13 amino acids. Trimming took 3 bases from V and 3 from J; bases not matched to a gene: 2. Germline loops: CDR1 GTSNPN, CDR2 SVGIG (reference sequence). CDR3 bases: TGTGCCTGGAGCAGACAGGGGGACTATGGCTACACCTTC. Protein sequence: CAWSRQGDYGYTF.

The chain links TRBV5-6 to TRBJ2-5, with D unclear. The germline V and J ends were trimmed by 3 bases and 1 base, with 1 base remaining between them. Germline assignment: CDR1 SGHDT and CDR2 YYEEEE. CDR3 size: 11 residues. CDR3 residues: CASSSQETQYF. The DNA for the CDR3 is TGTGCCAGCAGCTCCCAAGAGACCCAGTACTTC.

In this sample, this clone turned up a few times. The V call is TRBV6-6, the J call TRBJ2-1; D possibly matches TRBD1 or TRBD2 (5 bases each). Germline CDR1 and CDR2: MNHNY and SVGAGI (reference sequence). V lost 8 bases and J lost 5, with 19 bases in between. The CDR3 length is 15 residues. This CDR3 reads CASEKMRGRHNEQFF. The CDR3 coding sequence is TGTGCCAGCGAGAAAATGAGGGGAAGGCACAATGAGCAGTTCTTC.

The chain recombines TRBV6-6 with TRBJ1-1; tentative D call: TRBD1 (6 bases). Germline V lookup: CDR1 MNHNY, CDR2 SVGAGI (reference sequence). Trimming stripped 7 bases from V and 4 bases from J, with 16 bases between. The CDR3 extends over 14 amino acids. The CDR3 is CASIRSTGLTEAFF. The CDR3 DNA reads TGTGCCAGCATTCGAAGTACAGGGCTCACTGAAGCTTTCTTT.

V and J are TRBV4-2 and TRBJ1-1, with 8 positions matching TRBD1. The V gene's germline CDR1 is LGHNA and CDR2 YNFKEQ. The length of the CDR3 is 13 residues. The trim removed 4 bases at V and 4 bases at J, leaving 2 bases unmatched. The CDR3 DNA is TGTGCCAGCAGCCCCCAGGGGGCCACTGAAGCTTTCTTT. It is translated as CASSPQGATEAFF.

The chain joins TRBV18 to TRBJ1-1; D remains unclear. Between the trimmed V and J ends, which lost 6 bases and 0 bases, there was a span of 14 bases. The CDR3 is 15 amino acids. CDR1 is KGHSH and CDR2 is LQKENI in the germline V gene. The CDR3 protein is CASSPGELMNTEAFF. CDR3 in DNA: TGTGCCAGCTCCCCTGGGGAGTTAATGAACACTGAAGCTTTCTTT.

This clone appeared a single time. V gene TRBV5-8 combines with J gene TRBJ2-1; tentatively, D is TRBD2 (6 bases). The germline CDR1 and CDR2 sequences are SGHTS and YDEGEE. V was cut by 0 bases and J by 12 bases, with 13 bases left in between. This CDR3 region has 13 residues. This CDR3 is CASSLGRASAQFF. CDR3 DNA: TGTGCCAGCAGCTTGGGGCGGGCTAGCGCGCAGTTCTTC.

J is TRBJ1-4 and V is TRBV7-8; D remains unclear. The germline gives CDR1 SGHVS, CDR2 FQNEAQ. V was clipped by 2 bases and J by 5 bases, with 12 bases between them. This CDR3 comprises 15 residues. The CDR3 DNA is TGTGCCAGCAGCTTAATGGGCGGTCCAAATGAAAAACTGTTTTTT. This sequence encodes CASSLMGGPNEKLFF.